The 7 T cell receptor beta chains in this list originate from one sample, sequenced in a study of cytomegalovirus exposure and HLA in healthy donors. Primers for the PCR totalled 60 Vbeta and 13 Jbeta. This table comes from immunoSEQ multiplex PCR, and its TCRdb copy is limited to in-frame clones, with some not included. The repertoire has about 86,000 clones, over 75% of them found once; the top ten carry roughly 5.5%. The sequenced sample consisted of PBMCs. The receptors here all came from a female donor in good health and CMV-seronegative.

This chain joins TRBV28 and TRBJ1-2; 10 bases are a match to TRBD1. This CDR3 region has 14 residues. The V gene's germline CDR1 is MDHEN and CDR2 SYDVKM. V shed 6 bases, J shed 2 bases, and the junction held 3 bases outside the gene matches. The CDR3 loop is CASSLGQGNYGYTF. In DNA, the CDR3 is TGTGCCAGCAGCCTGGGACAGGGGAACTATGGCTACACCTTC.

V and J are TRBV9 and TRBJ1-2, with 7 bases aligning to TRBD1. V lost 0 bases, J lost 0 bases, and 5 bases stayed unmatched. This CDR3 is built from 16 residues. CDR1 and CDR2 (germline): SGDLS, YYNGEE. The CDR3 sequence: CASSVGGTVPNYGYTF. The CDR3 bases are TGTGCCAGCAGCGTAGGAGGGACAGTACCTAACTATGGCTACACCTTC.

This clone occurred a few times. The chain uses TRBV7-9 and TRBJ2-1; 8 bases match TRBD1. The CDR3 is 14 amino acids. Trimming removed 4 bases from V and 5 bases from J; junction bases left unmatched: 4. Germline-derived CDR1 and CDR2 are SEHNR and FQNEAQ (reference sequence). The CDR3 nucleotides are TGTGCCAGCAGCTACGGGACAGGAGACAATGAGCAGTTCTTC. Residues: CASSYGTGDNEQFF.

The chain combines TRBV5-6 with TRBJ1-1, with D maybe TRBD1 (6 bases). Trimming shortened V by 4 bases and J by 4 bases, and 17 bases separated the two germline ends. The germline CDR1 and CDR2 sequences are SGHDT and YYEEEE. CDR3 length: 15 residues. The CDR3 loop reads CASSPWGGPGTEAFF. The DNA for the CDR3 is TGTGCCAGCAGCCCATGGGGGGGGCCGGGCACTGAAGCTTTCTTT. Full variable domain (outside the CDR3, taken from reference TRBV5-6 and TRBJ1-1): DAGVTQSPTHLIKTRGQQVTLRCSPKSGHDTVSWYQQALGQGPQFIFQYYEEEERQRGNFPDRFSGHQFPNYSSELNVNALLLGDSALYLCASSPWGGPGTEAFFGQGTRLTVV.

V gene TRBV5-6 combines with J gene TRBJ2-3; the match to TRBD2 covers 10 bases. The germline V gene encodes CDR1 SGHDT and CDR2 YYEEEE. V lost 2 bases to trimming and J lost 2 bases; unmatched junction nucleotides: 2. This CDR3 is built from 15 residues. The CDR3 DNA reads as TGTGCCAGCAGCTTTAGCGGGGGGTACACAGATACGCAGTATTTT. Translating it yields CASSFSGGYTDTQYF. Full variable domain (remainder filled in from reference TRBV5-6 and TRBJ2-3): DAGVTQSPTHLIKTRGQQVTLRCSPKSGHDTVSWYQQALGQGPQFIFQYYEEEERQRGNFPDRFSGHQFPNYSSELNVNALLLGDSALYLCASSFSGGYTDTQYFGPGTRLTVL.

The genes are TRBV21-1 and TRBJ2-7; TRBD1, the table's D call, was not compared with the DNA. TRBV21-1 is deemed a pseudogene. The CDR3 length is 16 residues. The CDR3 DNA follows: TGTGCCAGCAGCAAACTGGGGACCTACAGGGGCTACGAGCAGTACTTC. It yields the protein CASSKLGTYRGYEQYF.

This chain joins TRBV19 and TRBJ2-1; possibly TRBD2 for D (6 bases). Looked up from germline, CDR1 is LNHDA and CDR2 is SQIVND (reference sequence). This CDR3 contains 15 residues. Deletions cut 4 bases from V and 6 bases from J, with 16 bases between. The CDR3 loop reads CASSTRASEFNEQFF. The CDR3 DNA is TGTGCCAGTAGTACTCGGGCTAGCGAGTTCAATGAGCAGTTCTTC.